This T cell receptor beta chain came from a study of cytomegalovirus exposure and HLA in healthy donors. Looking at the study overall: The Caucasian-associated ancestry cluster held 65% to 90% of roughly 370 genotyped donors. Study conclusions and caveats: In a later analysis, about 17,000 TCR beta sequences were associated with HLA alleles at 0.05 false discovery rate. Analysis performed later showed TCR beta chains linked to HLA being more clonally expanded than equally common others.

60 Vbeta and 13 Jbeta primers were used in PCR. This table comes from immunoSEQ multiplex PCR, and its TCRdb copy is limited to in-frame clones, with some not included. Its table lists around 35,000 clones. On this clone itself: Its antigen remains unknown.

Trimming took 1 base from V and 2 from J, leaving 15 bases between them. Germline V gives CDR1 SGHRS, CDR2 YFSETQ. This CDR3 is built from 16 residues. The chain is built from TRBV5-1 and TRBJ2-5; TRBD1 might be the D (6 bases). The sequenced sample was PBMCs. The sequence was collected from a woman aged 40 to 49 in good health and CMV-seropositive. CDR3: CASSLNQGPGQETQYF. CDR3 coding DNA: TGCGCCAGCAGCTTGAATCAGGGGCCGGGACAAGAGACCCAGTACTTC.